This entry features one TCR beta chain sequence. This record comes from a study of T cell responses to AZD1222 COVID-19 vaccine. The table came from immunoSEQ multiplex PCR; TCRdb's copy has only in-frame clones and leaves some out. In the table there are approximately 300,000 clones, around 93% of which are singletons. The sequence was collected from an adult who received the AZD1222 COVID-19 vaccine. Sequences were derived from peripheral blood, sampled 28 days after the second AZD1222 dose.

CDR3 protein: CASRWDYGYTF. The CDR3 nucleotides are TGTGCCAGCAGATGGGATTATGGCTACACCTTC. The chain employs TRBV28 and TRBJ1-2; D is unclear. Germline values: CDR1 MDHEN, CDR2 SYDVKM. The CDR3 contains 11 residues. The V gene lost 6 bases and the J gene lost 5 bases, with 7 bases spanning the gap.